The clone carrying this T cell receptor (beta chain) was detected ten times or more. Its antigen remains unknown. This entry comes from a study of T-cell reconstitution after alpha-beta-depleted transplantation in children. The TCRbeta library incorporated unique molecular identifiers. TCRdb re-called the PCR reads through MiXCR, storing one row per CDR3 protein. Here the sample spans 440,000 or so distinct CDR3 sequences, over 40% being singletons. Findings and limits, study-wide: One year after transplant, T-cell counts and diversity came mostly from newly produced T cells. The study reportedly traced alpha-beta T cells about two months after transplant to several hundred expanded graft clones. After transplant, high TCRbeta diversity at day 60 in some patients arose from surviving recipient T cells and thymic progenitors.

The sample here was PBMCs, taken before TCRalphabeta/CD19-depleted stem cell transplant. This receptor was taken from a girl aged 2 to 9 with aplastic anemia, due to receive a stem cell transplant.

The CDR3 region is CASSQSLPGQAGGYTF. In nucleotides, the CDR3 is TGTGCCAGCAGCCAATCCCTACCGGGACAGGCAGGAGGCTACACCTTC. The genes are TRBV4-2 and TRBJ1-2; 8 bases map to TRBD1. V lost 2 bases to trimming and J lost 8 bases; unmatched junction nucleotides: 13. Germline CDR1 reads LGHNA; CDR2 reads YNFKEQ. The CDR3 length is 16 residues.